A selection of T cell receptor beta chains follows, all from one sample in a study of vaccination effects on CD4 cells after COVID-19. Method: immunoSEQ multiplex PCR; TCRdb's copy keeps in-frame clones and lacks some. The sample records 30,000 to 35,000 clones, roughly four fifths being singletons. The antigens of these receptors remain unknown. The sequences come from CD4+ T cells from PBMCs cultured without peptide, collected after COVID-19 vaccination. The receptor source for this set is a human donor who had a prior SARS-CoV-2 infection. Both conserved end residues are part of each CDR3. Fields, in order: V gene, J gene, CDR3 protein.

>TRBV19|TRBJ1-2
CASQHSPNYGYTF
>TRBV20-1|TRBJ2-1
CSAYTPNEQFF
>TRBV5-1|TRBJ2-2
CASSWGGQGPNTGELFF
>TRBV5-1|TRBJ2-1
CASSTQPGQTLF
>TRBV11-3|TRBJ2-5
CATAGGQAKETQYF
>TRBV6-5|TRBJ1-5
CASSYSWGIRDQPQHF
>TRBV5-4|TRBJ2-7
CASSLGTSGGNYEQYF
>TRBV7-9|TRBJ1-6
CASSQWAQGRSYNSPLHF
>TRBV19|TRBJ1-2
CASSTSMGQGRDGYTF
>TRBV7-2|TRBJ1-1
CASSRTYTEAFF
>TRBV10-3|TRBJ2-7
CAISSTINVYF
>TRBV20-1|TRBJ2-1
CSAGASGRSNEQFF
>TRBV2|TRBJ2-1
CASRITDGYNEQFF
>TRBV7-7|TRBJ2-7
CASSPSPGRTNYEQYF
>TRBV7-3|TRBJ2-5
CASSLFPAGAQETQYF
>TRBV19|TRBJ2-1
CASQVERSPYNEQFF
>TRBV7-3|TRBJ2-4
CASSLVAGAGNIQYF
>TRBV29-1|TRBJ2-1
CSVRTSGGAEGEQFF
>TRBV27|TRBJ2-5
CASYTNGVMHF
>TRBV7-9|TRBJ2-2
CASSLGGPSLEGELFF
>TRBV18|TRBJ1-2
CASSPSPGLRNYGYTF
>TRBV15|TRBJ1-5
CATSRGALGPQHF
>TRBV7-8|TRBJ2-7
CASSRNRDFYEQYF
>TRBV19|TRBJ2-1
CASSIVGGSSYNEQFF
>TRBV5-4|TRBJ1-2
CASSVGGQGYGYTF
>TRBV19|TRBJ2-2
CASRNRGQTGELFF
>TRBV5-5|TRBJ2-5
CASSYSTGGTETQYF
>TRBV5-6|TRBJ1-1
CASSRDRVSEAFF
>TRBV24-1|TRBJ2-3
CATSYGPSTDTQYF
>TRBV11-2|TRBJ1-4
CASSPAGTLREKLFF
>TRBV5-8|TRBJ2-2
CASSLKDRDAGELFF
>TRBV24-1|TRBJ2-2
CATRAPTGELFF
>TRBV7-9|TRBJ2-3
CASSLSRGTSTDTQYF
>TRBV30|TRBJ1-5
CAGMTGKSNQPQHF
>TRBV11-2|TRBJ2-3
CASSLGAPDTQYF
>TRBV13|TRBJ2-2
CASSTQRGGHYANTGELFF
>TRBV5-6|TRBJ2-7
CASSRDWPYEQYF
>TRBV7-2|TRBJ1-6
CASSPSGRWDSPLHF
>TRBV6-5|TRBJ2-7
CASRWDDSYEQYF
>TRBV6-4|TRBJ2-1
CASSDELYHEQFF
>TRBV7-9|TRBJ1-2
CASSPSYGYTF
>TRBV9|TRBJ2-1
CASSLGLAENNEQFF
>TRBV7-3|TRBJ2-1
CASSPMTSGEQFF
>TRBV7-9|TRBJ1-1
CASSLDTLYTEAFF
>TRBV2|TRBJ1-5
CASSEPLGRDSNQPQHF